The T cell receptor (beta chain) described here comes from a study of human CD8 memory T cell subsets. Study conclusions and caveats: High diversity, at similar levels, marked stem-like memory and precursor exhausted T cells but not effector memory cells.

CDR3 length equals 14 residues. The V gene's germline CDR1 is MDHEN and CDR2 SYDVKM. Generation of TCR beta libraries used UMI-labeled 5' RACE. TCRdb processed the 5' RACE reads again and assigns one entry to each CDR3 protein, with no DNA. Its clone listing holds 4,500 to 7,000 distinct CDR3 sequences. It was negative magnetic separation that enriched the total CD8+ T cells. A word on this clonotype: The target antigen is unknown.

The clonotype was recovered from a human donor in good health. The material sequenced was CD8+ T cells from PBMCs. The chain employs TRBV28 and TRBJ2-7; the TCRdb call, TRBD1, lacks DNA for checking. The CDR3 region is CASRSQGTAYEQYF. The complete variable domain, with remaining parts taken from reference TRBV28 and TRBJ2-7, reads DVKVTQSSRYLVKRTGEKVFLECVQDMDHENMFWYRQDPGLGLRLIYFSYDVKMKEKGDIPEGYSVSREKKERFSLILESASTNQTSMYLCASRSQGTAYEQYFGPGTRLTVT.